Listed below are T cell receptor beta chains from one sample, sequenced in a study of breast tumors, draining lymph nodes, adjacent tissues. One entry per CDR3 protein, called by TCRdb with MiXCR from the multiplex PCR reads. The table lists 20,000 or so distinct CDR3 sequences, around three fifths of them singletons, with around 21% in the top ten. The material sequenced was tumor-adjacent breast tissue. All receptors derive from a female donor with breast cancer. Some clones in this sample may be carry-over from other donors' samples. CDR3s include the opening cysteine and the closing phenylalanine or tryptophan. Fields, in order: J gene, CDR3 length, V gene, D gene, clone size, CDR3 protein, CDR3 DNA. A D gene is named only where the DNA matches it firmly. The listing skips clone size in some rows; elsewhere it reads once, few, many or a size class.

TRBJ1-5,15,TRBV20-1,NA,NA,CSASGGKGGNQPQHF,TGCAGTGCTAGTGGAGGGAAAGGTGGCAATCAGCCCCAGCATTTT
TRBJ2-5,13,TRBV29-1,TRBD1,NA,CSVHRGPGETQYF,TGCAGCGTGCACAGGGGGCCTGGGGAGACCCAGTACTTC
TRBJ1-2,15,TRBV20-1,NA,once,CSARDRLTGDSGYTF,TGCAGTGCTAGAGATAGGTTAACGGGGGATAGCGGCTACACCTTC
TRBJ2-7,13,TRBV30,NA,NA,CAWGPWGPYEQYF,TGTGCCTGGGGACCTTGGGGTCCCTACGAGCAGTACTTC
TRBJ1-3,14,TRBV15,NA,NA,CATSRDRAGNTIYF,TGTGCCACCAGCAGAGACAGGGCTGGAAACACCATATATTTT
TRBJ2-5,13,TRBV12-3/TRBV12-4,TRBD2,NA,CASSFSGEETQYF,TGTGCCAGCAGTTTCAGCGGGGAAGAGACCCAGTACTTC
TRBJ2-7,16,TRBV11-2,NA,once,CASSFGRVGPTYEQYF,TGTGCCAGCAGCTTCGGGCGAGTTGGGCCCACCTACGAGCAGTACTTC
TRBJ2-1,15,TRBV2,TRBD2,NA,CASSEAWTSGSEQFF,TGTGCCAGCAGTGAAGCTTGGACTAGCGGGTCTGAGCAGTTCTTC
TRBJ2-7,17,TRBV15,TRBD2,NA,CATSRDRAGELPYEQYF,TGTGCCACCAGCAGAGATAGAGCGGGAGAACTCCCCTACGAGCAGTACTTC
TRBJ1-2,14,TRBV12-3/TRBV12-4,NA,NA,CASSSEGGAGGYTF,TGTGCCAGCAGTTCCGAGGGGGGCGCGGGCGGCTACACCTTC
TRBJ2-5,13,TRBV6-4,NA,many,CASSTDIRGTQYF,TGTGCCAGCAGTACCGACATCCGGGGGACCCAGTACTTC
TRBJ1-1,13,TRBV19,TRBD1,many,CASSNRGLGEAFF,TGTGCCAGTAGCAACAGGGGGCTAGGCGAAGCTTTCTTT
TRBJ2-7,21,TRBV7-2,NA,NA,CASSFYICSAISDRGRNEQYF,NA
TRBJ1-1,15,TRBV6-2/TRBV6-3,NA,once,CASSYETVMNTEAFF,TGTGCCAGCAGTTACGAGACAGTTATGAACACTGAAGCTTTCTTT
TRBJ2-2,13,TRBV19,NA,NA,CASGLMGIGELFF,TGTGCCAGTGGCCTGATGGGAATCGGGGAGCTGTTTTTT
TRBJ1-4,14,TRBV9,TRBD1,medium-sized,CASSPTGANEKLFF,TGTGCCAGCAGCCCAACAGGGGCGAATGAAAAACTGTTTTTT
TRBJ2-2,12,TRBV24-1,NA,NA,CATSAVPGELFF,TGTGCCACCAGTGCCGTGCCCGGGGAGCTGTTTTTT
TRBJ1-2,12,TRBV2,NA,NA,CASQRGTYPYTF,TGTGCCAGTCAAAGAGGGACCTACCCCTACACCTTC